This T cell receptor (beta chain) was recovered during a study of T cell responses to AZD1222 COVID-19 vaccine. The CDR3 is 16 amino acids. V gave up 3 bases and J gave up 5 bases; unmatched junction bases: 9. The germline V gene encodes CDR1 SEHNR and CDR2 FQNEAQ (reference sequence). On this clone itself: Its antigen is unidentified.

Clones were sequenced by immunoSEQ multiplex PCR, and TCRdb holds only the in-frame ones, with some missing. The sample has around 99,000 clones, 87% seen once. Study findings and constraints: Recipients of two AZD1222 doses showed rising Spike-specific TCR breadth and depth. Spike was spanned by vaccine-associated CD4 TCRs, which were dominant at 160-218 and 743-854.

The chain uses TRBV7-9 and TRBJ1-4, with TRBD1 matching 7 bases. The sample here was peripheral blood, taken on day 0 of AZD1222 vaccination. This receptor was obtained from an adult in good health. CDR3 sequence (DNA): TGTGCCAGCAGCTTGGGGGTGGGACAGCAGAATGAAAAACTGTTTTTT. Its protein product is CASSLGVGQQNEKLFF.